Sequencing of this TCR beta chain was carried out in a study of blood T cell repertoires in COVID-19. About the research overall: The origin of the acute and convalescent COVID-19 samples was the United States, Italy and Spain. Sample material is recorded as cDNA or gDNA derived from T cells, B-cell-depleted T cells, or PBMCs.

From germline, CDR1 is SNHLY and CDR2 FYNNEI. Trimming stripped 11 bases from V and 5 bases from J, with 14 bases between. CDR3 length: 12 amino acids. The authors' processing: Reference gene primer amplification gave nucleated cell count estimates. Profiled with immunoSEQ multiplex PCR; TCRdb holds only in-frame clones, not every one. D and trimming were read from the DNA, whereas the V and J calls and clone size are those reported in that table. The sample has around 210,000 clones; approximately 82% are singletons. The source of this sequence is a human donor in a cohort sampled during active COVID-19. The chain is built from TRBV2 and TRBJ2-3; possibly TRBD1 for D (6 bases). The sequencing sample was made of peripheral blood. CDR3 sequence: CASKGDGDTQYF. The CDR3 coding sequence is TGTGCCTCCAAGGGGGACGGAGATACGCAGTATTTT.